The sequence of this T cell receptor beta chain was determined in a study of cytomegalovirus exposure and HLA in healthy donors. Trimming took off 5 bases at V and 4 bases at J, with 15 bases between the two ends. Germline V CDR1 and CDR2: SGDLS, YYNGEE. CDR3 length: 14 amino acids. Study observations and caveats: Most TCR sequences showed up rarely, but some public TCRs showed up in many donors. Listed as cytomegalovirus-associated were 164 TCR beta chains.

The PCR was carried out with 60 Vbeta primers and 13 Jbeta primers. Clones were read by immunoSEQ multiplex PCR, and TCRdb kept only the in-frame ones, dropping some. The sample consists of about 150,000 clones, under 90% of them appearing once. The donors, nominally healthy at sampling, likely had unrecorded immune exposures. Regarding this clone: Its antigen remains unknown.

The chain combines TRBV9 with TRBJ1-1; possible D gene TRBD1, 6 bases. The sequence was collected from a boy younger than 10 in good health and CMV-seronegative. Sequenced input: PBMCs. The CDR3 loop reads CASSAYLGGTEAFF. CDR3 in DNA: TGTGCCAGCAGTGCATACTTAGGGGGCACTGAAGCTTTCTTT.